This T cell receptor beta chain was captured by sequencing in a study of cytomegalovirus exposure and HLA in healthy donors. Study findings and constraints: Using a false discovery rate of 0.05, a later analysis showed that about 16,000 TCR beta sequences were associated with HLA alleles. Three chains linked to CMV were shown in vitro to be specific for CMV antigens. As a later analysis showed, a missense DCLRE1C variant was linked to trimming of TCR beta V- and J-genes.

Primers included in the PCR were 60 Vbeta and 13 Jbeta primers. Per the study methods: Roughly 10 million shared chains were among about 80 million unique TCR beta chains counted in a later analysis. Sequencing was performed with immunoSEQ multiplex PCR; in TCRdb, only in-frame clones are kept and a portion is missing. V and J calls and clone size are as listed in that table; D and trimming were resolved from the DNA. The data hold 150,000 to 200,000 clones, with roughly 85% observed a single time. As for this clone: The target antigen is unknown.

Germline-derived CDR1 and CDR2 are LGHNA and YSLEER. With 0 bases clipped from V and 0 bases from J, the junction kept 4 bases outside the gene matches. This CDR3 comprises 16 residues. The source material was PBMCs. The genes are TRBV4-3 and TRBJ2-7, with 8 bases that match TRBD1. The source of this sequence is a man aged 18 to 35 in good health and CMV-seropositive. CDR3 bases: TGCGCCAGCAGCCAAGACCCCGGGACAGGCTCCTACGAGCAGTACTTC. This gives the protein CASSQDPGTGSYEQYF.